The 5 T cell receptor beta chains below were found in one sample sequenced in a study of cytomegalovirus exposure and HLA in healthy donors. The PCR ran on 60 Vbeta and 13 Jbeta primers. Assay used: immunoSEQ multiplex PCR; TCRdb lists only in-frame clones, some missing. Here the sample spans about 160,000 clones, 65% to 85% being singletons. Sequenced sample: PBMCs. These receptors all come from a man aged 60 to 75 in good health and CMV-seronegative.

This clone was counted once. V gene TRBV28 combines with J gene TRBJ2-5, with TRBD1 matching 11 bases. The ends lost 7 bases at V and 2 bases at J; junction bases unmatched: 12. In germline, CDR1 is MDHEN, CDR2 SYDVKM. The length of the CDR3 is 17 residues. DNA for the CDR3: TGTGCCAGCAACCCCGGGGGACAGGGGGGGAGGCAAGAGACCCAGTACTTC. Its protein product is CASNPGGQGGRQETQYF.

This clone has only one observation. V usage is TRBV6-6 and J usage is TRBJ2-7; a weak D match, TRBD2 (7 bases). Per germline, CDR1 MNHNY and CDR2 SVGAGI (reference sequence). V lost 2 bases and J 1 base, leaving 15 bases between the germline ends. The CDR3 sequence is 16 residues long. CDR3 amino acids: CASSYGGAGESYEQYF. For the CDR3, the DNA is TGTGCCAGCAGTTACGGGGGGGCTGGGGAATCCTACGAGCAGTACTTC.

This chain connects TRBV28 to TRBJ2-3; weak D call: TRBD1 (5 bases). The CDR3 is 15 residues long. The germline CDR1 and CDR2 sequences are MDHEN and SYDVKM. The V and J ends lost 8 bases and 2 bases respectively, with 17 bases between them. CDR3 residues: CASLEQGYDTDTQYF. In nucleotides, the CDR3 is TGTGCCAGCCTTGAGCAGGGTTACGACACAGATACGCAGTATTTT.

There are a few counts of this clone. The CDR3 loop reads CATSGRGTEIYEQYF. The CDR3 DNA is TGTGCCACCAGCGGGAGGGGGACGGAGATCTACGAGCAGTACTTC. The V and J genes are TRBV15 and TRBJ2-7; weak D call: TRBD2 (7 bases). The CDR3 runs 15 residues. The germline gives CDR1 LNHNV, CDR2 YYDKDF (reference sequence). V gave up 5 bases and J gave up 3 bases, with 17 bases separating them.

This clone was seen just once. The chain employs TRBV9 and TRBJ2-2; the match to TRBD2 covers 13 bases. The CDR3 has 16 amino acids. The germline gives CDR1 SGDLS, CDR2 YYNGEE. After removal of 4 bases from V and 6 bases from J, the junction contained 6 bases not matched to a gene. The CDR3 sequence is CASSPRTSGSAGELFF. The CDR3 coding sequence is TGTGCCAGCAGCCCCCGGACTAGCGGGAGTGCCGGGGAGCTGTTTTTT.